The rows below give T cell receptor beta chains drawn from one sample of a study of cytomegalovirus exposure and HLA in healthy donors. The table came from immunoSEQ multiplex PCR; TCRdb's copy has only in-frame clones and leaves some out. The data show approximately 140,000 clones, about four fifths seen once. The sample taken for sequencing was PBMCs. All receptors derive from a man in his fifties or sixties in good health and CMV-seropositive. CDR3s include the opening cysteine and the closing phenylalanine or tryptophan. The D gene is left open where the match is weak. The size field is filled for only some rows; it gives once, few, many or a size class.

J gene,D gene,clone size,CDR3 length,V gene,CDR3 DNA,CDR3 protein
TRBJ1-5,-,-,16,TRBV4-2,TGTGCCAGCAGCCAAGATGGGACTGATAGCAATCAGCCCCAGCATTTT,CASSQDGTDSNQPQHF
TRBJ2-7,-,-,12,TRBV5-4,TGTGCCAGCAGTGTCGCGAAATACGAGCAGTACTTC,CASSVAKYEQYF
TRBJ2-3,TRBD2,-,15,TRBV4-2,TGTGCCAGCAGCCCAACTCAGCGGGAAACAGATACGCAGTATTTT,CASSPTQRETDTQYF
TRBJ1-4,TRBD1,-,15,TRBV30,TGTGCCTGGAGTGGCAGGGGGCGCCAGTCGGAAAAACTGTTTTTT,CAWSGRGRQSEKLFF
TRBJ1-1,-,-,14,TRBV5-1,TGCGCCAGCGCCTTGCTCCCCGGGGACACTGAAGCTTTCTTT,CASALLPGDTEAFF
TRBJ1-6,-,-,15,TRBV5-1,TGCGCCAGCAGCTTGGGGTCCTCCGGGAATTCACCCCTCCACTTT,CASSLGSSGNSPLHF
TRBJ2-7,TRBD2,-,15,TRBV6-1,TGTGCCAGCAGTGAAGGGAATAGCGGGGGACCCCTTCAGTACTTC,CASSEGNSGGPLQYF
TRBJ1-1,TRBD1,-,10,TRBV20-1,TGCAGTGCTATTACAGGGGGGGCTTTCTTT,CSAITGGAFF
TRBJ2-5,-,-,13,TRBV7-2,TGTGCCAGCGGCCCTGGGACTGGGGAGACCCAGTACTTC,CASGPGTGETQYF
TRBJ2-3,TRBD1,-,16,TRBV5-1,TGCGCCAGCAGCTCCCGGACAGGGAGGAGAACAGATACGCAGTATTTT,CASSSRTGRRTDTQYF
TRBJ1-1,TRBD1,few,17,TRBV28,TGTGCCAGCAGTCGCCCGGGACAGGGCACCAAGAACACTGAAGCTTTCTTT,CASSRPGQGTKNTEAFF
TRBJ2-1,-,-,16,TRBV5-8,TGTGCCAGCAGATATTTCTTCAGGGGCAGATACAATGAGCAGTTCTTC,CASRYFFRGRYNEQFF
TRBJ1-2,-,-,15,TRBV29-1,TGCAGCGTTGAAGGGGTTACAGGGATGGGGTATGGCTACACCTTC,CSVEGVTGMGYGYTF
TRBJ2-7,-,once,16,TRBV7-9,TGTGCCAGCAGCTTAGGCAAGGGGTGGGATTCCTACGAGCAGTACTTC,CASSLGKGWDSYEQYF
TRBJ1-5,-,-,15,TRBV5-1,TGCGCCAGCAGCTTCTCGGACAGTAGCAATCAGCCCCAGCATTTT,CASSFSDSSNQPQHF